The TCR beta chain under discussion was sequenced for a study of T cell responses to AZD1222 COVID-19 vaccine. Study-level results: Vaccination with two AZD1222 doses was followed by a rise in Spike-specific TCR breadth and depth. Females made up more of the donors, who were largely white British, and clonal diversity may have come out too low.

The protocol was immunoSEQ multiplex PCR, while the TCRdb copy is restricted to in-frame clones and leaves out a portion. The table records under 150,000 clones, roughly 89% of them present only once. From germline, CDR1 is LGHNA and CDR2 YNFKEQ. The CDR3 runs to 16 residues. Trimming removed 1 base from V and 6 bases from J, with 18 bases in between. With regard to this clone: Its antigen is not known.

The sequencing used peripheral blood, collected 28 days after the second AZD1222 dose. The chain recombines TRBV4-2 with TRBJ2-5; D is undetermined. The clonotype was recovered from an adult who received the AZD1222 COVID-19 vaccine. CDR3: CASSQGATRKEKTQYF. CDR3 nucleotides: TGTGCCAGCAGCCAAGGGGCTACGCGCAAGGAGAAGACCCAGTACTTC.